This TCR beta chain was sequenced in a study of control samples from healthy donors and cancer patients. There are 17 residues in the CDR3. Assay used: immunoSEQ multiplex PCR; TCRdb lists only in-frame clones, some missing. Here the sample spans roughly 130,000 clones, 75% to 90% being singletons. This clone was detected once. Sequencing used blood. The V and J genes are TRBV21-1 and TRBJ1-5. TRBV21-1 is a pseudogene segment. This clonotype was sampled from a woman in her twenties or thirties in good health. CDR3 region: CASSKPRGVGSNQPQHF. DNA for the CDR3: TGTGCCAGCAGCAAACCTCGGGGGGTCGGTAGCAATCAGCCCCAGCATTTT.